One TCR beta chain is described in this entry. Its specific antigen is unknown. The sample holds no much larger clone one base away, and base qualities are not on file. This specimen belongs to a study of cytomegalovirus exposure and HLA in healthy donors (dated by TCRdb to about 2017). The study in broad terms: In an earlier analysis of about 560 of the donors, 250 to 300 Gb of sequence data and about 110 million unique TCR beta sequences from about 190 million T cells were reported. An early release covering roughly 580 HLA-typed donors comprised approximately 300 gigabases of sequencing data and 65 million to 100 million unique TCR sequences. The genetic ancestry cluster associated with self-reported Caucasian donors included over 65% of the roughly 400 genotyped donors. The aim of the study was to test whether cataloging public T cell receptors could identify signatures of past pathogen exposure. Using immunosequencing, the study profiled T cell repertoires from 550 to 750 subjects and related those repertoires to cytomegalovirus serostatus. A separate validation cohort of roughly 130 different subjects was used in addition to the approximately 700-subject first cohort. The study combined high-throughput TCR immunosequencing, statistical association of individual TCRs with disease status, and machine learning to predict cytomegalovirus infection status. A later analysis re-examined previously published TCR beta repertoires from several hundred donors and added high-resolution HLA genotyping to investigate patterns of TCR occurrence. Rather than using new phenotypic data, the later analysis identified candidate immune exposures from TCR beta sequences and from how often those sequences occurred across donors. To decide whether each TCR beta V gene segment behaved as functional or pseudogenic, an earlier analysis of some 540 of the donors relied on high-throughput TCR beta sequencing. Donor age, sex, ethnicity and CMV serostatus were compiled together with the repertoire data. Genome-wide SNP genotypes for about 60% of the 666 donors were used in a later genetic analysis, which treated that subset as a discovery cohort. Every repertoire in the discovery cohort had been generated on one and the same sequencing platform. HLA typing included class I and class II loci at four-digit resolution. The number of donors typed differed by locus, with about 629-640 for A, B, C, DRB1 and DQB1, roughly 550 for DQA1, 606 for DPA1, and 400 to 490 for DPB1. Because of strong linkage in the cohort, roughly five DR-DQ haplotypes were treated as single units for association and clustering. Among several hundred genotyped donors of the cohort, an average of roughly 230,000 unique TCR beta nucleotide sequences was sequenced per donor, of which about 20% were non-productive.

The CDR1 and CDR2 encoded by the germline V gene are MNHEY and SVGAGI. From its cysteine to its phenylalanine, the CDR3 spans 16 amino acids. Of all the DNA, just the CDR3 is kept, 48 bases in frame from base 1. V loses 0 bases, J loses 7 bases, and the germline ends lie 15 bases apart. What the research found in general, with its limitations: When HLA alleles, especially DR and DQ, strongly co-occurred, attributing TCR associations to individual alleles was difficult. A further reported finding was that TCR beta sequences accurately predicted the HLA-A and HLA-B alleles for most subjects in the first cohort. For the cohort, immune exposure information was limited to CMV serostatus. Compared with the roughly 700-donor mean, donors in an Asian-associated ancestry cluster had fewer N-insertions in productive TCRs, according to a later genetic analysis. A later genetic analysis associated a missense DCLRE1C variant with V-gene and J-gene trimming of TCR beta chains, and an independent cohort replicated the association. Specific HLA alleles were associated with 16,951 TCR beta sequences at a false discovery rate of 0.05 in a later analysis. According to the authors, the approach could potentially be generalized to other disease states and immunological phenotypes. Sequencing depth was assumed to be roughly uniform across donors in the presence/absence analyses, though that assumption may not hold. Because HLA typing was missing for some donors at each locus, association tests included only the typed subset. Several of the top co-occurrence clusters appeared to be linked to parvovirus B19, influenza, CMV and Epstein-Barr virus, according to a later analysis. Around 16 rarely observed V segments, including chromosome 9 orphons, were excluded from the earlier analysis of approximately 500 of the donors because counts were too low. Correlated functional status among segregating V segments might reflect linkage disequilibrium, but an unknown experimental factor could not be ruled out. In an earlier analysis of some 500 of the donors, most TCR beta V segments appeared in productive rearrangements about 87% or about 30% of the time, broadly matching IMGT annotations. The 87-base-pair reads could not distinguish some IMGT-functional V segments, including TRBV6-2 and TRBV6-3, so those segments were excluded. The study listed 170 or so TCR beta chains as associated with cytomegalovirus. The sequencing pipeline was judged likely to have produced a cluster of highly shared sequence variants as a technical artifact. This cohort had only TCR beta chains sequenced, and the lack of alpha or paired-chain data limited which features could be detected. Compared with equally common non-associated chains, HLA-associated TCR beta chains in a later analysis were more clonally expanded and had lower generation probabilities. Most CMV-associated TCR beta chains appeared to be HLA-restricted in a later analysis, and the HLA associations seemed to be driven largely by CMV exposure. The classifier was reported to diagnose cytomegalovirus status with high specificity and sensitivity in both the original cohort and the validation cohort. While some public TCRs were present in many individuals, most TCR sequences turned up only very rarely across donors. A few of the identified cytomegalovirus-associated TCR beta chains were confirmed in vitro to be specific for cytomegalovirus antigens. In a later analysis, the rate of TCR association differed among HLA loci, with DRB1 alleles having the most associated TCRs and HLA-C alleles having the fewest.

Library method: the immunoSEQ multiplex PCR assay. The multiplex PCR relied on a mix of 60 forward primers for TCR Vbeta segments and 13 reverse primers for TCR Jbeta segments. The CDR3 region of rearranged TCR beta genes was amplified from genomic DNA with a multiplex PCR assay. Amplified TCR beta libraries were sequenced as 87-base-pair reads on the Illumina HiSeq System. In the paper's pipeline: A later analysis tallied around 82 million unique TCR beta chains across the 640 or so repertoires, and some 10 million of those chains were shared by two or more donors. A nearest-neighbor algorithm error-corrected the raw reads and collapsed the reads into unique sequences, merging closely related sequences to remove PCR and sequencing errors. Alignment of CDR3 sequences to IMGT reference sequences was used to assign V, D and J gene segments. For a sequence to be retained, a match of at least six nucleotides to both a V gene segment and a J gene segment was required. Rearrangements were classified as productive when the CDR3 lacked stop codons and remained in frame with V and J, and all other rearrangements were classified as non-productive. CDR3 was defined according to IMGT convention as the region running from the second conserved V-encoded cysteine to the conserved J-encoded phenylalanine. The earlier analysis of about 640 of the donors excluded any sequence lacking an unambiguous match to a single V gene segment. An earlier analysis of 587 of the donors called V segments functional above 56.7% productive rearrangements and segregating when the between-donor standard deviation exceeded 5%. To diagnose cytomegalovirus status from the catalog of TCR beta chain sequences, a statistical classification framework was built. A later analysis assigned V and J genes by comparing TCR nucleotide sequences with IMGT/GENE-DB human TR gene sequences. In a later analysis, CDR3 sequences and most-parsimonious VDJ recombination scenarios were assigned using the TCRdist pipeline. A later analysis defined each TCR beta chain by its CDR3 amino acid sequence plus V-gene family, and excluded reads lacking a unique V-gene family. In a later analysis, 500 to 700 highly shared, low-generation-probability nucleotide sequences were removed to address suspected cross-contamination and a sequencing artifact. In a later analysis, a clonal expansion index was calculated for each public chain from normalized within-repertoire ranks of inferred template counts. In a later analysis, generation probabilities were computed using a VDJ recombination model fitted to out-of-frame rearrangements, and the results were checked against IGoR. In a later analysis, TCR-TCR, TCR-HLA and TCR-CMV co-occurrence was scored with hypergeometric tests, and a repertoire-size bias correction was applied to TCR pairs. In a later analysis, false discovery rates were estimated by permuting HLA or CMV assignments 20 times. A later analysis grouped co-occurring TCRs with DBSCAN, adding TCRdist sequence similarity when clustering within HLA-allele-positive subsets. For co-occurrence clustering, repertoires with fewer than 30,000 or more than 120,000 public chains were excluded, along with four or five repertoires with anomalous nucleotide sharing. TCRdb took over this immuneACCESS table, retaining in-frame rearrangements with V and J assigned. Such tables are incomplete; in checked studies, under half of the missing clones stem from an unresolved V gene, and the remainder is unexplained. Clonal size and the V and J genes are those of that table, whereas D and trimming came from the DNA. This sample lists about 200,000 clones; more than 60% were detected once. The ten largest clones represent about a sixth of the sample.

The cohort comprised hundreds of healthy bone marrow donors. All cohort members were sampled while nominally healthy, although unrecorded immune exposures were likely present. The donor tested CMV seronegative, placing the donor among the 300 to 450 seronegative members of the cohort. Every donor gave a peripheral blood sample, and the peripheral blood mononuclear cells from that sample were used for TCR beta sequencing. Genomic DNA was extracted from the blood cell samples with the Qiagen DNeasy Blood Extraction Kit. This clonotype was obtained from a middle-aged man in good health and CMV-seronegative. What was sequenced was PBMCs. The V gene is TRBV6-5 and the J gene is TRBJ1-4, and possibly TRBD1, on 6 matching bases. The CDR3 in this case is CASSYSIGGQGEKLFF. Here is the DNA: TGTGCCAGCAGTTACTCGATTGGGGGACAAGGTGAAAAACTGTTTTTT.